The present T cell receptor (beta chain) was sequenced within a study of radiation and T cells in renal cell carcinoma. General study findings and limits: From baseline, blood top tumor clonotypes peaked at 2 weeks post-radiation. No pretreatment tumor biopsies were available for baseline clonotypes.

Time point described: baseline pretreatment blood. Documented treatment: 15 Gy SBRT to primary tumor, nephrectomy 4 weeks later. On this clone itself: Antigen specificity is unknown.

Germline loops: CDR1 SGHRS, CDR2 YFSETQ. Losses at the gene ends were 4 bases for V and 2 bases for J; bases not matched to a gene: 5. The CDR3 has 14 residues. Sequenced by immunoSEQ multiplex PCR; TCRdb stores in-frame clones only, minus some. The sample comprises 100,000 or so clones, 75% to 90% of which are singletons, and around 7.9% rests with the top ten. This TCR was recovered from a man in his fifties with renal cell carcinoma. Specimen: blood, collected from a patient whose treatment included radiotherapy and nephrectomy. The rearrangement uses TRBV5-1 and TRBJ1-2; 7 bases fit TRBD1. CDR3 bases: TGCGCCAGCAGCCCGATGGGACAGAACTATGGCTACACCTTC. It codes for CASSPMGQNYGYTF.